This is a list of T cell receptor beta chains from one sample in a study of blood T cell repertoires in COVID-19. Produced via immunoSEQ multiplex PCR; TCRdb's table is partial and in-frame only. The profile shows about 320,000 clones, 80% to 90% of them singletons. The sample taken for sequencing was PBMCs or T cells enriched from blood (not recorded which). The receptors come from a woman aged 18 to 35 who had recovered from COVID-19. CDR3s include the opening cysteine and the closing phenylalanine or tryptophan. The D gene is left open where the match is weak. Clone size is stated in some rows and not others, as once, few, many or a class when expanded.

v_gene	d_gene	len	abundance	j_gene	CDR3nt	CDR3aa
TRBV9	-	15	few	TRBJ1-2	TGTGCCAGCAGCGTAGACAGGCAAGCTAACTATGGCTACACCTTC	CASSVDRQANYGYTF
TRBV28	-	15	-	TRBJ1-2	TGTGCCAGCAGTTTATTAGCGCAACATGAGGATGGCTACACCTTC	CASSLLAQHEDGYTF
TRBV6-5	TRBD1	15	-	TRBJ1-1	TGTGCCAGCAGTTACCAGACGACAGGGCTATCTGAAGCTTTCTTT	CASSYQTTGLSEAFF
TRBV29-1	-	13	once	TRBJ2-1	TGCAGCGTCGACAAAGAAGGTTACAATGAGCAGTTCTTC	CSVDKEGYNEQFF
TRBV20-1	-	14	-	TRBJ1-1	TGCAGTGCTAGTCAGCCAGGGCCGAACACTGAAGCTTTCTTT	CSASQPGPNTEAFF
TRBV19	-	15	once	TRBJ2-2	TGTGCCAGTAGTATTCGGGGTACGGACACCGGGGAGCTGTTTTTT	CASSIRGTDTGELFF
TRBV6-2/TRBV6-3	TRBD2	16	-	TRBJ2-1	TGTGCCAGCAGTTACAGTTACGTAGCGGGTCTGAATGAGCAGTTCTTC	CASSYSYVAGLNEQFF
TRBV11-2	TRBD1	14	-	TRBJ1-2	TGTGCCAGCAGCTCCCCCAGGGGGAAACGAGGCTACACCTTC	CASSSPRGKRGYTF
TRBV9	-	15	-	TRBJ2-5	TGTGCCAGCAGCGACCTACTAGATCTCCAAGAGACCCAGTACTTC	CASSDLLDLQETQYF
TRBV29-1	-	13	-	TRBJ2-1	TGCAGCCTTACCTACACAGGGTTGCATGAGCAGTTCTTC	CSLTYTGLHEQFF
TRBV25-1	-	15	-	TRBJ2-1	TGTGCCAGCAGCGGTAGCGGCCCTCCCTACAATGAGCAGTTCTTC	CASSGSGPPYNEQFF
TRBV4-1	TRBD2	20	-	TRBJ2-3	TGCGCCAGCAGCCGTCGTCCAACCGGGACTAGCGGGTTAGTCTCGGATACGCAGTATTTT	CASSRRPTGTSGLVSDTQYF
TRBV24-1	-	13	-	TRBJ1-2	TGTGCCACCAGTGTAGGACACAGCTATGGCTACACCTTC	CATSVGHSYGYTF
TRBV29-1	-	11	-	TRBJ1-1	TGCAGCGTTGGACAGGACATAGAAGCTTTCTTT	CSVGQDIEAFF
TRBV7-6	-	15	-	TRBJ1-3	TGTGCCAGCTCTAAGGATCCGGGATCTGGAAACACCATATATTTT	CASSKDPGSGNTIYF
TRBV6-2/TRBV6-3	-	15	few	TRBJ1-1	TGTGCCAGCAGCCATGGGTTCGAGGTGAACACTGAAGCTTTCTTT	CASSHGFEVNTEAFF
TRBV3-1/TRBV3-2	-	12	-	TRBJ2-3	TGTGCCAGCAGCGAATCCCGAGGCACGCAGTATTTT	CASSESRGTQYF
TRBV27	-	12	-	TRBJ1-1	TGTGCCAGCAGTTTTTCTGGGGCGAAAGCTTTCTTT	CASSFSGAKAFF
TRBV2	TRBD1	12	-	TRBJ2-7	TGTGCCGTAAGACAGGGGAGTTACGAGCAGTACTTC	CAVRQGSYEQYF
TRBV9	-	14	-	TRBJ2-7	TGTGCCAGCAGCTATACAAGAAACTCCTACGAGCAGTACTTC	CASSYTRNSYEQYF
TRBV10-1	TRBD1	18	-	TRBJ1-1	TGCGCCAGCAGTGAAGGGGGGACAGGCTCCTCCATGAACACTGAAGCTTTCTTT	CASSEGGTGSSMNTEAFF
TRBV4-3	TRBD2	19	-	TRBJ2-1	TGCGCCAGCAGCCAAGAAGGTCTAGCGGGGGGGACCCTCTACAATGAGCAGTTCTTC	CASSQEGLAGGTLYNEQFF
TRBV19	TRBD2	15	once	TRBJ2-2	TGTGCCAGTAGTACCGGGGGGTATAGAGGCGGGGAGCTGTTTTTT	CASSTGGYRGGELFF
TRBV5-1	TRBD1	16	-	TRBJ2-3	TGCGCCAGCAGCTTGCGGACAGGGGGCTTGGGGGATACGCAGTATTTT	CASSLRTGGLGDTQYF
TRBV3-1/TRBV3-2	-	16	-	TRBJ2-1	TGTGCCAGCAGCCAAGATCCAGGGATCTACTACAATGAGCAGTTCTTC	CASSQDPGIYYNEQFF
TRBV7-2	-	15	-	TRBJ1-2	TGTGCCAGCAGCTTGGGCCTAGGACAGTCTCCTGGCTACACCTTC	CASSLGLGQSPGYTF
TRBV7-9	-	16	-	TRBJ2-7	TGTGCCAGCAGCTCAGGAGGCGGGACGCTTTTATACGAGCAGTACTTC	CASSSGGGTLLYEQYF
TRBV24-1	-	12	-	TRBJ2-1	TGTGCCACCAGTTTACAGGGCCATGAGCAGTTCTTC	CATSLQGHEQFF
TRBV9	-	18	once	TRBJ1-1	TGTGCCAGCAGCGCCAGAAGAGGGGCAGGGGACATAAACACTGAAGCTTTCTTT	CASSARRGAGDINTEAFF
TRBV30	TRBD1	14	-	TRBJ2-7	TGTGCCTGGACGAGAAGACAGGGGGCTCGGGAGCAGTACTTC	CAWTRRQGAREQYF
TRBV13	-	18	-	TRBJ1-4	TGTGCCAGCAGCTTACTTAAGTCGGGGGGGCGCTCTAATGAAAAACTGTTTTTT	CASSLLKSGGRSNEKLFF
TRBV5-1	TRBD2	15	-	TRBJ2-3	TGCGCCAGCAGCTCACATAGCGGGGGCACAGATACGCAGTATTTT	CASSSHSGGTDTQYF
TRBV28	TRBD1	16	-	TRBJ2-7	TGTGCCAGCAGCCTTATTCGGGGCAGGGGGACCTACGAGCAGTACTTC	CASSLIRGRGTYEQYF
TRBV15	-	18	-	TRBJ2-7	TGTGCCACCAGCAGAGATCGTTCTGTGGGCGGGATCTCCTACGAGCAGTACTTC	CATSRDRSVGGISYEQYF
TRBV7-9	TRBD1	14	once	TRBJ1-1	TGTGCCAGCAGCCCTCGATCAGGGGGCACTGAAGCTTTCTTT	CASSPRSGGTEAFF
TRBV19	TRBD1	14	-	TRBJ1-2	TGTGCCAGTAGTTCGGGACAGGGGGCGTCGGGCTACACCTTC	CASSSGQGASGYTF